Here is one T cell receptor (beta chain) with its context. The data derive from a study of PD-1 blockade in classical Hodgkin lymphoma. Trimming at V came to 5 bases and at J to 8 bases, leaving 9 bases not matched to a gene. Germline loops: CDR1 SGHTA, CDR2 FQGNSA. The CDR3 is made up of 14 amino acids. TCRdb's copy holds only in-frame clones and misses some; the assay was immunoSEQ multiplex PCR. The repertoire consists of roughly 46,000 clones, with around 76% occurring once and the leading ten covering about 12%. The time point is: cycle 4 day 1 (C4D1), after 6 weeks of nivolumab. Following autologous stem cell transplantation, relapse occurred in every patient, and exposure to brentuximab vedotin varied.

This clonotype was sampled from a human donor with classical Hodgkin lymphoma. This chain links TRBV7-2 with TRBJ1-2; TRBD1 agrees at 9 bases. Source: peripheral blood mononuclear cells (PBMCs), taken before the fourth cycle of nivolumab. CDR3 loop: CASSIRQGVWGYTF. CDR3 DNA: TGTGCCAGCAGCATCAGACAGGGGGTATGGGGCTACACCTTC.